The 32 T cell receptor beta chains below were found in one sample sequenced in a study of T cells in Graves' hyperthyroidism and ophthalmopathy. The CDR3 regions of TCR beta were amplified from RNA transcripts. When the TCR CDR3 underwent first-round RT-PCR, the HTBI primer set was used. TCRdb fed the multiplex PCR reads into MiXCR, producing one record per CDR3 protein. The data contain around 290,000 distinct CDR3 sequences, about an eighth of them singletons. What was sequenced was blood. These receptors were collected from a young woman with Graves' hyperthyroidism that later progressed to Graves' ophthalmopathy.

This sequence joins TRBV27 and TRBJ2-2; TRBD2 is a possible D gene (5 bases). Germline loops: CDR1 MNHEY, CDR2 SMNVEV (reference sequence). V was clipped by 7 bases and J by 0 bases, with 12 bases between them. The CDR3 totals 15 residues. Here the CDR3 DNA reads TGTGCCAGCAAAGGACTTCCCGCGAACACCGGGGAGCTGTTTTTT. Translation gives CASKGLPANTGELFF.

This clonotype was counted at least ten times. The rearrangement joins TRBV20-1 to TRBJ2-3; TRBD2 matches 12 bases. This CDR3 is built from 15 residues. The V gene's germline CDR1 is DFQATT and CDR2 SNEGSKA (reference sequence). The V gene end was trimmed by 6 bases and the J gene end by 6 bases; junction bases not matched to a gene: 10. DNA for the CDR3: TGCAGTGCGCCGACTAGCGGGAGTACTGGGGATACGCAGTATTTT. Translating it yields CSAPTSGSTGDTQYF.

Ten or more counts support this clonotype. The chain recombines TRBV28 with TRBJ2-5; 7 bases line up with TRBD1. V gave up 5 bases and J gave up 5 bases; unmatched junction bases: 17. The CDR3 sequence is 17 residues long. CDR1 is MDHEN, CDR2 SYDVKM, per germline. The CDR3: CASSPRDRKTPRETQYF. The CDR3 nucleotides read TGTGCCAGCAGTCCCAGGGACAGAAAAACTCCACGGGAGACCCAGTACTTC.

In regard to this clonotype: Given a much more abundant clone one base away, this may be a read error. The V call is TRBV27, the J call TRBJ2-1, with 10 nucleotides matching TRBD2. This CDR3 is built from 14 residues. Germline V gene data show CDR1 as MNHEY and CDR2 as SMNVEV (reference sequence). Here the CDR3 DNA reads TGTGCCAGCGGTTTATCGACTAGCGGGAATGAGCAGTTCTTC. Amino acid sequence: CASGLSTSGNEQFF.

At least ten counts were recorded for this clonotype. The chain recombines TRBV18 with TRBJ2-4, with D maybe TRBD2 (6 bases). Germline values: CDR1 KGHSH, CDR2 LQKENI. The CDR3 has 20 residues. With 3 bases removed from V and 0 bases from J, the gap between germline ends came to 24 bases. This CDR3 reads CASSPTLWTEGTLAKNIQYF. The CDR3 bases are TGTGCCAGCTCACCTACATTATGGACGGAGGGAACCCTAGCCAAAAACATTCAGTACTTC.

V is TRBV6-1 and J is TRBJ1-6; D may be TRBD1 (5 bases). CDR3 length: 11 residues. The germline V and J ends were trimmed by 6 bases and 16 bases, with 13 bases remaining between them. CDR1 and CDR2 from the germline V gene are MNHNS and SASEGT. CDR3 sequence (DNA): TGTGCCAGCAGCTCCTTGGCAGGGCTCCACTTT. Amino acids: CASSSLAGLHF.

This clonotype was seen a handful of times. The chain combines TRBV5-1 with TRBJ1-6; 7 bases align to TRBD1. CDR1 SGHRS and CDR2 YFSETQ come from the germline V gene. The J segment lost 7 bases and the V segment lost 4 bases, leaving 5 bases of the junction unmatched. This CDR3 contains 14 residues. The CDR3 bases are TGCGCCAGCAGCCCCGGGACAGAGAATTCACCCCTCCACTTT. It translates to CASSPGTENSPLHF. The variable domain in full, completed from reference TRBV5-1 and TRBJ1-6, reads KAGVTQTPRYLIKTRGQQVTLSCSPISGHRSVSWYQQTPGQGLQFLFEYFSETQRNKGNFPGRFSGRQFSNSRSEMNVSTLELGDSALYLCASSPGTENSPLHFGNGTRLTVT.

The CDR3 region is CASSQVGQGNGYTF. The CDR3 DNA sequence: TGCGCCAGCAGCCAAGTGGGACAGGGGAATGGCTACACCTTC. This sequence joins TRBV4-1 and TRBJ1-2; 10 nucleotides match TRBD1. CDR1 MGHRA and CDR2 YSYEKL come from the germline V gene. CDR3 size: 14 residues. The trim removed 1 base at V and 6 bases at J, leaving 2 bases unmatched.

This chain joins TRBV7-2 and TRBJ2-3, with 7 bases aligning to TRBD1. The CDR3 is made up of 13 amino acids. After removal of 3 bases from V and 9 bases from J, the junction contained 6 bases not matched to a gene. The germline CDR1 and CDR2 sequences are SGHTA and FQGNSA. This CDR3 reads CASSFSGGRTQYF. In nucleotides, the CDR3 is TGTGCCAGCAGCTTCTCAGGGGGTCGAACGCAGTATTTT.

The V and J genes are TRBV15 and TRBJ2-1; D is unclear. Germline-derived CDR1 and CDR2 are LNHNV and YYDKDF (reference sequence). V was shortened by 0 bases and J by 3 bases, with 9 bases between the two germline ends. The CDR3 is 15 amino acids. The DNA of the CDR3 is TGTGCCACCAGCAGAGAACACCTTATCTACAATGAGCAGTTCTTC. Protein sequence: CATSREHLIYNEQFF.

This clonotype was recorded many times. V and J are TRBV27 and TRBJ2-6; D remains ambiguous. V shed 7 bases and J shed 1 base, with 8 bases lying between them. CDR3 size: 14 residues. Germline CDR1 reads MNHEY; CDR2 reads SMNVEV (reference sequence). The CDR3 coding sequence is TGTGCCAGCAAGGCTCTATCTGGGGCCAACGTCCTGACTTTC. Translated, it gives CASKALSGANVLTF.

Many counts were recorded for this clonotype. The rearrangement uses TRBV27 and TRBJ2-7; D is perhaps TRBD1 or TRBD2 (5 bases each). The germline V gene has CDR1 MNHEY and CDR2 SMNVEV (reference sequence). Trimming took 3 bases from V and 2 from J, leaving 11 bases between them. The CDR3 consists of 14 residues. DNA of the CDR3: TGTGCCAGCAGTTTGGGACCTCCGCCCTACGAGCAGTACTTC. It specifies CASSLGPPPYEQYF.

Only a few counts were recorded for this clonotype. The V gene is TRBV19, the J gene TRBJ2-3; D call uncertain. Trimming cost V 1 base and J 2 bases, with 7 bases left between them. The CDR3 contains 14 residues. CDR1 is LNHDA and CDR2 is SQIVND in the germline V gene (reference sequence). The CDR3 DNA is TGTGCCAGTAGTATAGCGATCAACACAGATACGCAGTATTTT. Protein sequence: CASSIAINTDTQYF.

This clonotype was seen repeatedly, ten times or more. The gene calls are TRBV6-1 and TRBJ1-1; tentatively, D is TRBD1 (6 bases). The CDR3 length is 13 residues. V was trimmed by 8 bases and J by 1 base, leaving 11 bases between them. Germline values: CDR1 MNHNS, CDR2 SASEGT. CDR3 bases: TGTGCCAGCCGGACAGAGCAGAACACTGAAGCTTTCTTT. As protein: CASRTEQNTEAFF.

Ten or more counts support this clonotype. The chain joins TRBV3-1 to TRBJ2-1; D unresolved. The CDR3 runs 15 residues. Per the germline V gene, CDR1 is LGHDT and CDR2 is YNNKEL (reference sequence). V lost 0 bases and J lost 6, with 12 bases in between. CDR3 sequence: CASSQEVFSRNEQFF. The CDR3 region has the DNA TGTGCCAGCAGCCAAGAGGTCTTCTCCCGCAATGAGCAGTTCTTC.

On this clonotype itself: Since a much larger clone is just one base distant, this may be a read error. The J gene is TRBJ2-1, the V gene TRBV9, with D possibly being TRBD1 (5 bases). This CDR3 has 15 residues. Germline CDR1 reads SGDLS; CDR2 reads YYNGEE. CDR3 in amino acids: CACSVNRRPYNEQFF. The CDR3 coding sequence is TGTGCCTGCAGCGTAAACAGGAGACCCTACAATGAGCAGTTCTTC.

This clonotype has just a few counts. The chain joins TRBV28 to TRBJ1-2; D is ambiguous. Trimming took off 2 bases at V and 7 bases at J, with 14 bases between the two ends. The CDR3 length is 14 residues. CDR1 MDHEN and CDR2 SYDVKM come from the germline V gene. For the CDR3, the DNA is TGTGCCAGCAGTTTAATTAGACTCCGGCGTGGCTACACCTTC. Protein sequence: CASSLIRLRRGYTF.

The chain recombines TRBV6-2 or TRBV6-3 with TRBJ2-1; a weak D match, TRBD1 (6 bases). Deletions cut 2 bases from V and 6 bases from J, with 26 bases between. Germline loops: CDR1 MNHEY, CDR2 SVGEGT. CDR3 size: 19 residues. This chain's CDR3 is CASSYRDRHTGDTGNEQFF. The CDR3 nucleotides read TGTGCCAGCAGTTACCGGGACCGCCACACCGGGGACACTGGCAATGAGCAGTTCTTC.

This clonotype showed up many times. The V gene is TRBV28, the J gene TRBJ2-3; D gene ambiguous. Germline assignment: CDR1 MDHEN and CDR2 SYDVKM. V lost 6 bases to trimming and J lost 1 base, with 8 bases between them. The CDR3 is 13 amino acids. This CDR3 is CASSLTRTDTQYF. The CDR3, as DNA: TGTGCCAGCAGCTTGACTCGCACAGATACGCAGTATTTT.

The V gene is TRBV20-1, the J gene TRBJ1-5; D uncertain. Trimming took 3 bases from V and 1 from J, leaving 10 bases between them. This CDR3 contains 14 residues. In germline, CDR1 is DFQATT, CDR2 SNEGSKA (reference sequence). The CDR3 protein is CSASVNKSNQPQHF. For the CDR3, the DNA is TGCAGTGCTAGCGTTAACAAGAGCAATCAGCCCCAGCATTTT.

V usage is TRBV14 and J usage is TRBJ2-1, with D perhaps being TRBD1 or TRBD2 (5 bases each). V gave up 0 bases and J gave up 2 bases, with 14 bases separating them. Germline lookup yields CDR1 SGHDN and CDR2 FVKESK. This CDR3 has 17 residues. The CDR3 DNA sequence: TGTGCCAGCAGCCAAGAGAGGTGGGACGGCCCCTACAATGAGCAGTTCTTC. The encoded protein is CASSQERWDGPYNEQFF.

The V call is TRBV7-3, the J call TRBJ2-7; 9 nucleotides match TRBD2. Germline values: CDR1 SGHTA, CDR2 FQGTGA. V was pared by 5 bases and J by 6 bases, with 8 bases of the junction left unmatched. The CDR3 totals 14 residues. The CDR3 protein is CASSQIAGATEQYF. The CDR3 coding sequence is TGTGCCAGCAGCCAGATAGCGGGAGCGACCGAGCAGTACTTC.

Ten or more counts support this clonotype. This chain links TRBV30 with TRBJ2-1; no firm D call. Germline V gives CDR1 GTSNPN, CDR2 SVGIG (reference sequence). Trimming took off 4 bases at V and 5 bases at J, with 15 bases between the two ends. CDR3 size: 14 residues. CDR3 loop: CAWKIGGAHNEQFF. CDR3 sequence (DNA): TGTGCCTGGAAGATCGGCGGAGCACACAATGAGCAGTTCTTC.

This clonotype was counted many times. This chain joins TRBV10-3 and TRBJ1-5; D call uncertain. CDR3 length: 16 amino acids. The V and J ends lost 4 bases and 2 bases respectively, with 15 bases between them. CDR1 is ENHRY and CDR2 is SYGVKD in the germline V gene. CDR3 nucleotide sequence: TGTGCCATCAGTGGATTGGACCTCGGTGGCAATCAGCCCCAGCATTTT. Translating it yields CAISGLDLGGNQPQHF.

This clonotype occurred many times. The J gene is TRBJ1-1, the V gene TRBV6-1, with D possibly being TRBD1 (5 bases). The germline V gene has CDR1 MNHNS and CDR2 SASEGT. The CDR3 covers 13 residues. The V and J ends lost 6 bases and 3 bases respectively, with 11 bases between them. The CDR3 DNA is TGTGCCAGCAGCGATATGGGGGACACTGAAGCTTTCTTT. Its protein is CASSDMGDTEAFF.

This clonotype was detected ten times or more. V gene TRBV6-2 or TRBV6-3 combines with J gene TRBJ1-1; D call uncertain. Germline V gene data show CDR1 as MNHEY and CDR2 as SVGEGT. CDR3 size: 13 residues. V was pared by 8 bases and J by 1 base, with 11 bases between. DNA for the CDR3: TGTGCCAGCGACGGACGGGGGAACACTGAAGCTTTCTTT. It is translated as CASDGRGNTEAFF.

This clonotype has at least ten counts. The chain combines TRBV12-3 or TRBV12-4 with TRBJ1-6, with D possibly TRBD1 on 5 matching bases. Between the trimmed V and J ends, which lost 7 bases and 13 bases, there was a span of 23 bases. This CDR3 has 15 amino acids. CDR3 DNA: TGTGCCAGCAAACCTGGGACCCGAGGGAATTGGCCCCTCCACTTT. It is translated as CASKPGTRGNWPLHF.

There are many counts of this clonotype. The V call is TRBV28, the J call TRBJ1-5; D not resolved. The V end lost 6 bases, the J end lost 0 bases, and 12 bases lay between the germline ends. This CDR3 is built from 15 residues. Germline V CDR1 and CDR2: MDHEN, SYDVKM. The chain's CDR3 is CASRWTVNSNQPQHF. The DNA of the CDR3 is TGTGCCAGCAGATGGACGGTAAATAGCAATCAGCCCCAGCATTTT.

This clonotype was observed a handful of times. The rearrangement links TRBV6-5 to TRBJ2-1; 11 bases agree with TRBD2. V gave up 4 bases and J gave up 0 bases; unmatched junction bases: 5. Germline CDR1 reads MNHEY; CDR2 reads SVGAGI. The CDR3 is 17 residues long. CDR3 sequence: CASSWSSGRPSYNEQFF. The CDR3 nucleotides are TGTGCCAGCAGTTGGTCTAGCGGGAGGCCCTCCTACAATGAGCAGTTCTTC.

This clonotype was picked up a small number of times. V gene TRBV5-1 combines with J gene TRBJ1-6; D uncertain. CDR1 is SGHRS and CDR2 is YFSETQ in the germline V gene. V was shortened by 0 bases and J by 13 bases, with 11 bases between the two germline ends. This CDR3 has 13 amino acids. Here the CDR3 reads CASSLEGAGPLHF. The CDR3 region has the DNA TGCGCCAGCAGCTTGGAGGGAGCAGGTCCCCTCCACTTT.

This clonotype was seen at least ten times. This sequence joins TRBV10-3 and TRBJ2-7; D is undetermined. The germline gives CDR1 ENHRY, CDR2 SYGVKD. The CDR3 runs to 14 residues. V was pared by 0 bases and J by 3 bases, with 9 bases between. The CDR3 nucleotides are TGTGCCATCAGTGAGTCCCCCGCAAACTACGAGCAGTACTTC. As protein: CAISESPANYEQYF.

This clonotype was seen ten or more times. The chain is built from TRBV24-1 and TRBJ2-7; 8 bases agree with TRBD1. This CDR3 has 11 residues. Germline V gene data show CDR1 as KGHDR and CDR2 as SFDVKD. J was trimmed by 4 bases and V by 9 bases; bases with no gene match: 1. In nucleotides, the CDR3 is TGTGCCACCGGACAGGGTTACGAGCAGTACTTC. Its protein product is CATGQGYEQYF.